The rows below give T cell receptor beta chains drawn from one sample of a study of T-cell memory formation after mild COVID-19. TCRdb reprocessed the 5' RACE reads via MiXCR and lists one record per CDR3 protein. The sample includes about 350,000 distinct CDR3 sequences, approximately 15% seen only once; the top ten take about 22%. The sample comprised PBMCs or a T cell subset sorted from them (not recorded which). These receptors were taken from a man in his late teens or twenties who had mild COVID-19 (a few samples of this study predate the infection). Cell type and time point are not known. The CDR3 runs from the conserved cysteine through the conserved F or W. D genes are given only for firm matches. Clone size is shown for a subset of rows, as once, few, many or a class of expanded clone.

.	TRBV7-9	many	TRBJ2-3	CASSFLGAGTDTQYF	TGTGCCAGCAGCTTTCTCGGGGCGGGGACAGATACGCAGTATTTT
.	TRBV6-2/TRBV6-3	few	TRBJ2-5	CATAKGVGDRETQYF	TGTGCCACCGCCAAGGGAGTCGGAGACCGAGAGACCCAGTACTTC
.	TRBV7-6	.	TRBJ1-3	CASSRAFSGNTIYF	TGTGCCAGCAGCCGTGCGTTCTCTGGAAACACCATATATTTT
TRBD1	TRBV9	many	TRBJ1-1	CASSAGQLNTEAFF	TGTGCCAGCAGCGCGGGACAGTTGAACACTGAAGCTTTCTTT
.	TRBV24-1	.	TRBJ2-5	CATSDLGAEGETQYF	TGTGCCACCAGTGATTTAGGAGCGGAAGGAGAGACCCAGTACTTC
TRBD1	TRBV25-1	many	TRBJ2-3	CASSEKDRSTDTQYF	TGTGCCAGCAGTGAAAAGGACAGGAGCACAGATACGCAGTATTTT
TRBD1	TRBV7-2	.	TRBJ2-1	CASSTLGTELINEQFF	TGTGCCAGCAGCACTCTAGGGACAGAATTAATCAATGAGCAGTTCTTC
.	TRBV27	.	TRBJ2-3	CASGPSLRTDTQYF	TGTGCCAGTGGACCATCCCTTAGGACAGATACGCAGTATTTT
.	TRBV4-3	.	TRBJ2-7	CASSQNPTYEQYF	TGCGCCAGCAGCCAAAATCCAACCTACGAGCAGTACTTC
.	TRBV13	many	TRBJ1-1	CASSEGRGENTEAFF	TGTGCCAGCAGCGAAGGGAGGGGGGAGAACACTGAAGCTTTCTTT
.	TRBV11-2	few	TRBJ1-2	CASRAGGRWGGYTF	TGTGCCAGCAGAGCCGGGGGTCGTTGGGGGGGCTACACCTTC
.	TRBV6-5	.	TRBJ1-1	CASTTPRTGNTEAFF	TGTGCCAGCACTACCCCCAGGACGGGCAACACTGAAGCTTTCTTT
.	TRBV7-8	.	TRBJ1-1	CASSLEEATWAFF	TGTGCCAGCAGCTTAGAAGAGGCGACCTGGGCTTTCTTT
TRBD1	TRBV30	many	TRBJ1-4	CAWSVQGSGKLFF	TGTGCCTGGAGTGTACAGGGGAGCGGAAAACTGTTTTTT
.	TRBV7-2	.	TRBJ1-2	CASSSTAFYGYTF	TGTGCCAGCAGCTCCACAGCATTCTATGGCTACACCTTC
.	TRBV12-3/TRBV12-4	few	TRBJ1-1	CASSPSGPRAFF	TGTGCCAGCAGCCCCTCCGGGCCAAGGGCTTTCTTT
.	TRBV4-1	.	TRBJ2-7	CASSQDGGSAYEQYF	TGCGCCAGCAGCCAAGATGGCGGGTCCGCCTACGAGCAGTACTTC
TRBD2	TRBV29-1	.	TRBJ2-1	CSVEDEERAGTSGYNEQFF	TGCAGCGTTGAAGATGAGGAAAGGGCTGGGACTAGCGGATACAATGAGCAGTTCTTC
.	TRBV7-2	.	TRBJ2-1	CASSREGLGLITYNEQFF	TGTGCCAGCAGTAGAGAGGGTTTGGGGCTTATTACCTACAATGAGCAGTTCTTC
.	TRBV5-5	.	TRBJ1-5	CASSLGSGGGQPQHF	TGTGCCAGCAGCTTGGGTTCCGGGGGAGGCCAGCCCCAGCATTTT
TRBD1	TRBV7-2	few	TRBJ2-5	CASSVDRGVQETQYF	TGTGCCAGCAGCGTCGACAGGGGGGTCCAAGAGACCCAGTACTTC
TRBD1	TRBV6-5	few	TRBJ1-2	CASSEDRGANYGYTF	TGTGCCAGCAGTGAGGACAGGGGAGCTAACTATGGCTACACCTTC
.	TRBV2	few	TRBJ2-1	CASRGTARGEQFF	TGTGCCAGCCGGGGGACTGCCAGGGGGGAGCAGTTCTTC
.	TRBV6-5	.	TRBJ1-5	CASGTGSSNQPQHF	TGTGCCAGTGGAACAGGGAGTAGCAATCAGCCCCAGCATTTT
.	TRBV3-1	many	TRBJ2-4	CASSQASRRGPILNIQYF	TGTGCCAGCAGCCAAGCATCCCGGCGGGGGCCGATCTTAAACATTCAGTACTTC
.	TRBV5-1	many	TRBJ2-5	CASSLDDRAYQETQYF	TGCGCCAGCAGCTTGGATGACAGAGCCTACCAAGAGACCCAGTACTTC